This TCR beta chain emerged from a study of identical twins. Study-wide results and limits: Low generation-probability sequences were in excess among twin-shared out-of-frame alpha sequences. Models underestimated out-of-frame TCR alpha sharing in monozygotic twins.

TCRdb re-derived calls from the 5' RACE reads in MiXCR, one entry per CDR3 protein. The profile covers around 490,000 distinct CDR3 sequences, with 12% to 15% appearing a single time and around 0.48% taken by the ten largest. A word on this clonotype: Its antigen is as yet unknown.

Per the germline V gene, CDR1 is SGHDN and CDR2 is FVKESK. J was trimmed by 6 bases and V by 1 base; bases with no gene match: 8. This CDR3 contains 16 residues. The sample was also reused in another study, on yellow fever vaccine responses in identical twins.

This TCR was recovered from a woman aged 18-29 years in good health. The V call is TRBV14, the J call TRBJ2-2; TRBD2 matches 7 bases. The specimen sequenced was CD4+ T cells sorted from blood. CDR3 coding DNA: TGTGCCAGCAGCCAAGTTCCAGCGGGGATCCCCGGGGAGCTGTTTTTT. It encodes CASSQVPAGIPGELFF.